One and the same sample provided the 12 T cell receptor beta chains below, sequenced in a study of blood T cell repertoires in COVID-19. Sequencing used immunoSEQ multiplex PCR; TCRdb keeps in-frame clones, though not all of them. Of tens of thousands of clones in the sample, approximately 90% are singletons; the top ten hold roughly 8.7%. The source material was peripheral blood. The receptor set was obtained from a man aged 30 to 45 with acute or convalescent COVID-19.

This clone was recorded a few times. This chain links TRBV6-2 or TRBV6-3 with TRBJ2-1; no firm D call. Trimming pared 3 bases from V and 4 bases from J, leaving 4 bases between. Germline V gene data show CDR1 as MNHEY and CDR2 as SVGEGT. The CDR3 is 12 residues long. CDR3 loop: CASSYQYNEQFF. The CDR3 nucleotides are TGTGCCAGCAGTTATCAGTACAATGAGCAGTTCTTC.

The chain joins TRBV10-2 to TRBJ2-1, with 10 bases lining up with TRBD1. The CDR3 totals 16 residues. Germline V gene sequence: CDR1 WSHSY, CDR2 SAAADI. The V gene end was trimmed by 6 bases and the J gene end by 6 bases; junction bases not matched to a gene: 11. CDR3 residues: CASRDPWDRGSNEQFF. CDR3 DNA sequence: TGCGCCAGCAGGGACCCATGGGACAGGGGAAGCAATGAGCAGTTCTTC.

The chain joins TRBV7-3 to TRBJ2-2; D is uncertain. Trimming shortened V by 4 bases and J by 8 bases, and 5 bases separated the two germline ends. CDR1 and CDR2 from the germline V gene are SGHTA and FQGTGA. This CDR3 spans 11 amino acids. The CDR3: CASSSRGELFF. In DNA form, the CDR3 reads TGTGCCAGCAGCTCCCGTGGGGAGCTGTTTTTT.

This clone appeared once. V gene TRBV4-3 combines with J gene TRBJ2-7; perhaps TRBD1 as D (6 bases). CDR3 length equals 16 residues. Looked up from germline, CDR1 is LGHNA and CDR2 is YSLEER. Trimming took off 0 bases at V and 5 bases at J, with 17 bases between the two ends. CDR3 loop: CASSQEGSRGWDEQYF. CDR3 DNA: TGCGCCAGCAGCCAAGAGGGGAGCAGGGGATGGGACGAGCAGTACTTC.

This clone has just one count. V and J are TRBV5-6 and TRBJ2-7; tentative D call: TRBD2 (5 bases). Germline CDR1 SGHDT, CDR2 YYEEEE. V was cut by 3 bases and J by 7 bases, with 20 bases left in between. CDR3 size: 15 residues. DNA of the CDR3: TGTGCCAGCAGCTGGGTTGGGTCCCCAACGGGGGAGCAGTACTTC. Translating gives CASSWVGSPTGEQYF.

The chain recombines TRBV7-3 with TRBJ2-1; 9 bases agree with TRBD1. The ends lost 5 bases at V and 7 bases at J; junction bases unmatched: 6. The V gene's germline CDR1 is SGHTA and CDR2 FQGTGA. The CDR3 runs 14 residues. The CDR3 is CASSVGQGWNEQFF. CDR3 in DNA: TGTGCCAGCAGCGTAGGACAGGGGTGGAATGAGCAGTTCTTC.

The rearrangement joins TRBV6-5 to TRBJ2-7, with D unclear. The germline V and J ends were trimmed by 7 bases and 5 bases, with 12 bases remaining between them. CDR3 length: 12 residues. Germline V gene data show CDR1 as MNHEY and CDR2 as SVGAGI. CDR3 in amino acids: CASTNQLHEQYF. The CDR3 coding sequence is TGTGCCAGCACCAATCAACTTCACGAGCAGTACTTC.

The chain links TRBV6-2 or TRBV6-3 to TRBJ2-3; weak D call: TRBD2 (7 bases). Germline CDR1 MNHEY, CDR2 SVGEGT. With 2 bases removed from V and 5 bases from J, the gap between germline ends came to 17 bases. The CDR3 totals 16 residues. The CDR3 here is CASSYPTARGQDTQYF. CDR3 nucleotides: TGTGCCAGCAGTTACCCGACGGCGCGGGGGCAAGATACGCAGTATTTT.

This chain connects TRBV14 to TRBJ2-1; 9 nucleotides align to TRBD2. The germline CDR1 and CDR2 sequences are SGHDN and FVKESK. V lost 6 bases, J lost 7 bases, and 10 bases stayed unmatched. CDR3 length: 15 amino acids. DNA for the CDR3: TGTGCCAGCAGTCAGCTAGCGGGGAGAGGAAATGAGCAGTTCTTC. It encodes CASSQLAGRGNEQFF.

The chain recombines TRBV19 with TRBJ2-2; D might be TRBD1 (5 bases). Germline V CDR1 and CDR2: LNHDA, SQIVND (reference sequence). The CDR3 is 16 residues long. The V end was cut by 5 bases, the J end by 6 bases, with 19 bases between. The CDR3 nucleotides are TGTGCCAGTAGTGTCGCCGCAGGGCTACGTTCCGGGGAGCTGTTTTTT. This sequence encodes CASSVAAGLRSGELFF. The full variable domain, rest sourced from reference TRBV19 and TRBJ2-2, is DGGITQSPKYLFRKEGQNVTLSCEQNLNHDAMYWYRQDPGQGLRLIYYSQIVNDFQKGDIAEGYSVSREKKESFPLTVTSAQKNPTAFYLCASSVAAGLRSGELFFGEGSRLTVL.

This chain uses TRBV9 with TRBJ2-5; D perhaps matches TRBD2 (7 bases). This CDR3 region has 16 residues. CDR1 is SGDLS and CDR2 is YYNGEE in the germline V gene. V lost 2 bases, J lost 2 bases, and 16 bases lay in between. CDR3 residues: CASSVRWGGPQETQYF. CDR3 bases: TGTGCCAGCAGCGTGCGCTGGGGGGGGCCTCAAGAGACCCAGTACTTC.

The chain links TRBV5-5 to TRBJ2-7, with a tentative D call TRBD2 (6 bases). Germline-derived CDR1 and CDR2 are SGHKS and YYEKEE (reference sequence). The CDR3 length is 14 residues. V was trimmed by 5 bases and J by 3 bases, leaving 15 bases between them. The CDR3 protein is CASSPGTPLYEQYF. The CDR3 nucleotides read TGTGCCAGCAGTCCCGGGACTCCCCTCTACGAGCAGTACTTC. The full variable domain, completed using reference TRBV5-5 and TRBJ2-7, is DAGVTQSPTHLIKTRGQQVTLRCSPISGHKSVSWYQQVLGQGPQFIFQYYEKEERGRGNFPDRFSARQFPNYSSELNVNALLLGDSALYLCASSPGTPLYEQYFGPGTRLTVT.